This T cell receptor beta chain was sequenced for a study of T cell repertoires in cytomegalovirus infection. Study in general: Shared public TCR beta signatures pointed to both CMV infection and a matching HLA type.

Regarding the study as a whole: The response measured ex vivo was dominated by TCR beta clonotypes (HLA-C-restricted and CMV-specific). The cumulative frequency of public TCR beta families identified carriers of CMV plus the relevant HLA.

In germline, CDR1 is PRHDT, CDR2 FYEKMQ (reference sequence). The CDR3 is 14 amino acids. The ends were cut back, 8 bases at V and 0 bases at J, with 13 bases in the middle. From the reads, TCRdb called clonotypes with MiXCR, one entry per CDR3 protein. This table holds about 250,000 distinct CDR3 sequences, about 5.9% found once. This clonotype was found a few times. The antigen remains unidentified. This TCR came from a human donor in good health (CMV status not recorded). Some clones in this sample may be carry-over from other donors' samples. The chain has TRBV13 and TRBJ1-2, with D possibly matching TRBD1 (5 bases). Sequences were obtained from PBMCs. Written as DNA, the CDR3 is TGTGCCAGCGGGGGGACGCCGGCTAACTATGGCTACACCTTC. As protein: CASGGTPANYGYTF.